This T cell receptor (beta chain) is from a study of shared clonotypes between healthy human individuals. Whole-study context: There were three CD4 naive, three CD4 memory, two CD8 naive and one CD8 memory plates per donor.

In this sample, this clone turned up once. What it binds is not known. Findings and limits, study-wide: Naive subsets typically showed greater estimated richness than memory subsets. The sharing of approximately 4.6% of naive CD4 clonotypes was seen across a handful of donors.

CDR3 length equals 15 residues. The J segment lost 0 bases and the V segment lost 3 bases, leaving 5 bases of the junction unmatched. Germline assignment: CDR1 SGHRS and CDR2 YFSETQ. The repertoire was sequenced with immunoSEQ multiplex PCR; TCRdb's copy has only in-frame clones and lacks some. The sample carries 2 million to 2.5 million clones, around 90% recorded once. Sequencing was performed on naive CD4+ T cells from PBMCs. Subset defined: CD45RA+ positively selected. The clonotype was recovered from a young man in good health. Some clones in this sample may be carry-over from other donors' samples. The V and J genes are TRBV5-1 and TRBJ2-5; TRBD1 matches at 7 bases. CDR3 region: CASSSGQANQETQYF. The CDR3 DNA is TGCGCCAGCAGCTCCGGACAGGCCAACCAAGAGACCCAGTACTTC.